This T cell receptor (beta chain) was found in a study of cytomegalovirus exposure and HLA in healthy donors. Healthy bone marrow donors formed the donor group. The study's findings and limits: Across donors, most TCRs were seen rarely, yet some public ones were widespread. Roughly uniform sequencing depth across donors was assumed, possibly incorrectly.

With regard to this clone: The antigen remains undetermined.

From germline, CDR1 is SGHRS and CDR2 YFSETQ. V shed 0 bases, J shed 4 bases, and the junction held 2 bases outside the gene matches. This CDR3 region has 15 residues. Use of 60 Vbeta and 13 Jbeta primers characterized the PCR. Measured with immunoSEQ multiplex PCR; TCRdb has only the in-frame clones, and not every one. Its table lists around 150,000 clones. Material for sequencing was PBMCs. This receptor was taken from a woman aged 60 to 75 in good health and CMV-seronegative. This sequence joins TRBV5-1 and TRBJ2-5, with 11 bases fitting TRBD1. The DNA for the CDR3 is TGCGCCAGCAGCTTGGCCGGGACAGGGGGAGAGACCCAGTACTTC. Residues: CASSLAGTGGETQYF. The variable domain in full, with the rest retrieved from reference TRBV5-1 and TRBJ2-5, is KAGVTQTPRYLIKTRGQQVTLSCSPISGHRSVSWYQQTPGQGLQFLFEYFSETQRNKGNFPGRFSGRQFSNSRSEMNVSTLELGDSALYLCASSLAGTGGETQYFGPGTRLLVL.